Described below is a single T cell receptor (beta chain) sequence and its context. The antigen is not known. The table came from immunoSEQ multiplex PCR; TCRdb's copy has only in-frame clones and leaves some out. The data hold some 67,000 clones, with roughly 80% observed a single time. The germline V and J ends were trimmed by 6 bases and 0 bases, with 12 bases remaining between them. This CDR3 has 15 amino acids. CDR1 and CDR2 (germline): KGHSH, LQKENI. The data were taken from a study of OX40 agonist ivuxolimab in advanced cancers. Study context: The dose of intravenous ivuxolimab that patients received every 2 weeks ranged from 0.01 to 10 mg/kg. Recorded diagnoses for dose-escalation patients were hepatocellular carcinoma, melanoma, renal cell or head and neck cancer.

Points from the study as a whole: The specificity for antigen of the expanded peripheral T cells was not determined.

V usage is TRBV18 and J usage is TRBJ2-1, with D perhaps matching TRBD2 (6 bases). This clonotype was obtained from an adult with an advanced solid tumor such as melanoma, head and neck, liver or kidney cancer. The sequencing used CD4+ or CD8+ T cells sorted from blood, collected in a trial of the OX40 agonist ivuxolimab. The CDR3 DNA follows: TGTGCCAGCTCCTCCTTCGGGGGCTCCTACAATGAGCAGTTCTTC. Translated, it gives CASSSFGGSYNEQFF. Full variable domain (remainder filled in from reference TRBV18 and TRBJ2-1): NAGVMQNPRHLVRRRGQEARLRCSPMKGHSHVYWYRQLPEEGLKFMVYLQKENIIDESGMPKERFSAEFPKEGPSILRIQQVVRGDSAAYFCASSSFGGSYNEQFFGPGTRLTVL.